This T cell receptor (beta chain) came from a study of spatial heterogeneity in lung cancer. Study-wide points: Expanded tumor TCRs that were ubiquitous appeared in blood more at resection than follow-up.

The CDR3 contains 14 residues. V lost 6 bases to trimming and J lost 5 bases, with 16 bases between them. CDR1 and CDR2 (germline): MNHNS, SASEGT. This clonotype was counted only a few times. Its target is not known. TCRdb passed the 5' RACE reads through MiXCR, listing each CDR3 protein once. There are roughly 16,000 distinct CDR3 sequences in the sample; roughly 6% occur only once, and roughly 26% lies in the top ten. Time point described: blood at routine non-recurrence follow-up after resection. This sequence was found in a male donor with early-stage non-small cell lung cancer. Sequencing was performed on PBMCs, taken at follow-up. This chain connects TRBV6-1 to TRBJ2-5; D is unclear. The CDR3 DNA sequence: TGTGCCAGCAGCGCCCAGCCTGTGGGGGAGACCCAGTACTTC. It translates to CASSAQPVGETQYF.